These 3 T cell receptor beta chains were sequenced from one sample in a study of blood T cells in healthy people across ages. Primers used in a second PCR of roughly 7 to 12 cycles were a sample-barcoded 5' primer and a J-beta primer mix. TCRdb re-called the 5' RACE reads with MiXCR, one entry per CDR3 protein. This sample carries 750,000 to 950,000 distinct CDR3 sequences, about 27% of them seen once, and the ten largest clones take roughly a tenth. The same specimen was also included in a second study, on T cells of mothers and their children.

Sequenced sample: blood. All receptors come from a middle-aged woman in good health.

As regards this clonotype: Just one base apart from a much larger clone, this may be a read error. The CDR3 loop is CASSTWGGSGGRGPQTNEQYF. In DNA, the CDR3 is TGCGCCAGCAGCACCTGGGGGGGTAGCGGGGGCCGCGGTCCACAAACGAATGAGCAGTACTTC. The chain links TRBV4-1 to TRBJ2-7; 9 positions match TRBD2. J was trimmed by 7 bases and V by 5 bases; bases with no gene match: 30. The CDR3 length is 21 residues. CDR1 is MGHRA, CDR2 YSYEKL, per germline.

The V call is TRBV12-3 or TRBV12-4, the J call TRBJ2-2; 9 positions agree with TRBD1. After removal of 4 bases from V and 7 bases from J, the junction contained 4 bases not matched to a gene. This CDR3 is built from 14 residues. The CDR3 spells CASSWRTGVGELFF. In nucleotides, the CDR3 is TGTGCCAGCAGTTGGCGGACAGGGGTCGGGGAGCTGTTTTTT.

The gene calls are TRBV2 and TRBJ2-3, with 10 bases aligning to TRBD1. The CDR3 length is 19 residues. Germline V CDR1 and CDR2: SNHLY, FYNNEI. V dropped 7 bases and J dropped 6; count of bases not matched to a gene: 22. The CDR3 DNA follows: TGTGCCAGCATGGAGAGGGGCCTGGAGACAGGGGGCGTTAGGGATACGCAGTATTTT. It specifies CASMERGLETGGVRDTQYF.